This TCR beta chain was captured in a study of shared clonotypes between healthy human individuals. Background on the study: Those who served as donors were two women and a few men between the ages of 18 and 49.

Germline CDR1 is SGHTS and CDR2 is YDEGEE. The CDR3 is made up of 14 amino acids. Trimming cost V 0 bases and J 6 bases, with 11 bases left between them. In the original processing: Without quality scores, immunoSEQ junctional reads could not be filtered like full-length reads. Assay used: immunoSEQ multiplex PCR; TCRdb lists only in-frame clones, some missing. V, J and clone size are taken as reported in that table, and D and trimming were inferred from the DNA itself. Found here are about 1.1 million clones, 78% of them singletons; the top ten hold 0.52%. This clonotype was sampled from a man aged 18 to 29 in good health. Some clones in this sample may be carry-over from other donors' samples. The sequencing sample was made of memory CD4+ T cells from PBMCs. The subset here: CD45RA-negative fraction. The V call is TRBV5-8, the J call TRBJ2-3; weak D call: TRBD1 (6 bases). The CDR3 loop is CASSLEQGSDTQYF. DNA for the CDR3: TGTGCCAGCAGCTTGGAACAGGGATCGGATACGCAGTATTTT.